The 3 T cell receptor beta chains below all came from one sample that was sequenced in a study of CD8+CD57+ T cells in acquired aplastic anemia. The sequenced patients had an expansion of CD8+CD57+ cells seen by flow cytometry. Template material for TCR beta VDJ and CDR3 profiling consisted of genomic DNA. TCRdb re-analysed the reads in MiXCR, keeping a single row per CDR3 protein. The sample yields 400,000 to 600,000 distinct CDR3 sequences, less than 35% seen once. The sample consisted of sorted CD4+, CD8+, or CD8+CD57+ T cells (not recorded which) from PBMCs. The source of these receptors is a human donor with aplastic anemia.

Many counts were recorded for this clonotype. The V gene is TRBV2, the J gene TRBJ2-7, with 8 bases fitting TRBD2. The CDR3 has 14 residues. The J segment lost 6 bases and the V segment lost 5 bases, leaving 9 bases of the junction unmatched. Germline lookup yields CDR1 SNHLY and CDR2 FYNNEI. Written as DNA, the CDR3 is TGTGCCAGCAGTACCGGGACTAGTAGTTCCGAGCAGTACTTC. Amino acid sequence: CASSTGTSSSEQYF.

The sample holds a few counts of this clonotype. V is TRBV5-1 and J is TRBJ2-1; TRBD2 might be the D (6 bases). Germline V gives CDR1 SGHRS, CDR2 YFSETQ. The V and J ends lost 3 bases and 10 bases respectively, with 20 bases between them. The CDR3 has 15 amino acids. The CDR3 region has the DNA TGCGCCAGCAGCTCCGGAGCGGGCCAATTAGGCGAGCAGTTCTTC. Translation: CASSSGAGQLGEQFF.

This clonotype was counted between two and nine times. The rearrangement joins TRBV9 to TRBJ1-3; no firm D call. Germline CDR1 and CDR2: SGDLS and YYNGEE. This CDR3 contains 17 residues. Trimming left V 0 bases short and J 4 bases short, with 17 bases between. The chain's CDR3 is CASSVDGPAYAGNTIYF. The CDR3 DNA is TGTGCCAGCAGCGTAGATGGGCCGGCTTACGCGGGAAACACCATATATTTT.